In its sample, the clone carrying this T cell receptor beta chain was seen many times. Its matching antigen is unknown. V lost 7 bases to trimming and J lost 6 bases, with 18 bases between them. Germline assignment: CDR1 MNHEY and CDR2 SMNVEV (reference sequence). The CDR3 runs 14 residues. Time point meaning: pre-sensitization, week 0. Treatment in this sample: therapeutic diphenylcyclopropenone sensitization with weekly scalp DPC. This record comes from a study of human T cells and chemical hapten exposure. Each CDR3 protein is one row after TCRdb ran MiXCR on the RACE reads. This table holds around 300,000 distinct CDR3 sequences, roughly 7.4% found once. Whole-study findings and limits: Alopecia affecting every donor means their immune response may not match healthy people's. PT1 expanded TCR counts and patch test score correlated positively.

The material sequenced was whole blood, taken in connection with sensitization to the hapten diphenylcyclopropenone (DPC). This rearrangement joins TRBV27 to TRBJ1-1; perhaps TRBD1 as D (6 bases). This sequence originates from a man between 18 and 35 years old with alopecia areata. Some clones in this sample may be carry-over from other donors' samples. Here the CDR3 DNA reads TGTGCCAGCAACCCCCTAGGGGGGAAGGCTGAAGCTTTCTTT. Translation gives CASNPLGGKAEAFF.